The 23 T cell receptor beta chains in this list originate from one sample, sequenced in a study of long-term antiretroviral therapy in people with HIV. Version v3.0 of the immunoSEQ assay ran at survey level. The protocol was immunoSEQ multiplex PCR, while the TCRdb copy is restricted to in-frame clones and leaves out a portion. This sample carries about 25,000 clones, about 80% of them seen once, and the ten largest clones take 11%. The sequencing used unsorted PBMCs, collected 1.1 years before starting antiretroviral therapy. All receptors come from a woman aged 40 to 49 with HIV.

This chain connects TRBV19 to TRBJ1-5; unclear D gene. V was cut by 4 bases and J by 5 bases, with 12 bases left in between. Germline V gene data show CDR1 as LNHDA and CDR2 as SQIVND (reference sequence). The CDR3 is made up of 14 amino acids. The CDR3 is CASSTNVEYQPQHF. In DNA, the CDR3 is TGTGCCAGTAGTACCAACGTCGAATATCAGCCCCAGCATTTT.

The chain joins TRBV6-1 to TRBJ1-5; the match to TRBD1 covers 9 bases. With V trimmed by 4 bases and J by 8 bases, 12 bases remained unmatched. The V gene's germline CDR1 is MNHNS and CDR2 SASEGT. The CDR3 runs 16 residues. CDR3 sequence reads: CASSVWGTGNTEPQHF. In DNA, the CDR3 is TGTGCCAGCAGTGTTTGGGGGACAGGGAATACGGAGCCCCAGCATTTT.

The rearrangement uses TRBV30 and TRBJ2-5, with D unclear. Germline V lookup: CDR1 GTSNPN, CDR2 SVGIG (reference sequence). This CDR3 comprises 12 residues. V lost 3 bases and J 2 bases, leaving 7 bases between the germline ends. CDR3 sequence: CAWRRLQETQYF. The CDR3 bases are TGTGCCTGGAGGCGGTTACAAGAGACCCAGTACTTC.

The V and J genes are TRBV6-5 and TRBJ1-4; TRBD1 agrees at 7 bases. With 9 bases clipped from V and 8 bases from J, the junction kept 9 bases outside the gene matches. The CDR3 has 13 amino acids. Per germline, CDR1 MNHEY and CDR2 SVGAGI. This CDR3 is CASRTGTGEKLFF. The CDR3 DNA sequence: TGTGCCAGTAGGACAGGAACGGGGGAAAAACTGTTTTTT.

This sequence joins TRBV6-1 and TRBJ2-7; D is uncertain. Germline-derived CDR1 and CDR2 are MNHNS and SASEGT. The CDR3 sequence is 16 residues long. The V gene lost 0 bases and the J gene lost 2 bases, with 14 bases spanning the gap. CDR3 nucleotides: TGTGCCAGCAGTGAAGCCAGCAGTCAACCAACCTACGAGCAGTACTTC. This translates into CASSEASSQPTYEQYF.

CDR3 bases: TGTGCCAGCAGCTTATCACACAATGAGCAGTTCTTC. Translated: CASSLSHNEQFF. V gene TRBV11-2 combines with J gene TRBJ2-1, with D unclear. Germline assignment: CDR1 SGHAT and CDR2 FQNNGV. Trimming left V 2 bases short and J 5 bases short, with 4 bases between. The CDR3 has 12 amino acids.

The chain links TRBV2 to TRBJ1-2, with 9 bases that match TRBD1. Losses at the gene ends were 5 bases for V and 0 bases for J; bases not matched to a gene: 1. The CDR3 has 14 amino acids. In germline, CDR1 is SNHLY, CDR2 FYNNEI. The CDR3 is CASSRTGANYGYTF. CDR3 nucleotides: TGTGCCAGCAGTCGGACAGGGGCTAACTATGGCTACACCTTC.

The V gene is TRBV4-1, the J gene TRBJ1-5; D gene unclear. Germline assignment: CDR1 MGHRA and CDR2 YSYEKL. The germline V and J ends were trimmed by 0 bases and 0 bases, with 12 bases remaining between them. This CDR3 is 17 amino acids long. The CDR3 sequence: CASSQDNGVNSNQPQHF. CDR3 nucleotides: TGCGCCAGCAGCCAAGATAACGGGGTAAATAGCAATCAGCCCCAGCATTTT.

This clone is medium-sized in the sample. V gene TRBV27 combines with J gene TRBJ2-7; the match to TRBD2 covers 8 bases. Germline V gene data show CDR1 as MNHEY and CDR2 as SMNVEV (reference sequence). V gave up 5 bases and J gave up 2 bases; unmatched junction bases: 11. This CDR3 is 16 amino acids long. CDR3: CASSTSGGKRPYEQYF. Written as DNA, the CDR3 is TGTGCCAGCAGTACCTCGGGGGGGAAGCGGCCCTACGAGCAGTACTTC.

The rearrangement links TRBV5-1 to TRBJ1-1, with a tentative D call TRBD1 (6 bases). This CDR3 has 16 amino acids. Germline values: CDR1 SGHRS, CDR2 YFSETQ. V dropped 1 base and J dropped 5 bases, with 18 bases sitting between them. This CDR3 is CASSLRPGGDRTEAFF. The CDR3 bases are TGCGCCAGCAGCTTGAGGCCGGGGGGCGATCGAACTGAAGCTTTCTTT.

This clone appeared a single time. The rearrangement links TRBV7-8 to TRBJ1-2; 8 bases align to TRBD1. The CDR3 runs 14 residues. The V gene's germline CDR1 is SGHVS and CDR2 FQNEAQ. V dropped 3 bases and J dropped 5; count of bases not matched to a gene: 5. The DNA of the CDR3 is TGTGCCAGCAGCTTGGGGGGACAGGCTTATGGCTACACCTTC. Translation: CASSLGGQAYGYTF.

The table lists this clone with a few counts. The chain carries TRBV5-8 and TRBJ1-3, with a weak D call TRBD1 (6 bases). The CDR3 spans 15 residues. V was cut by 0 bases and J by 0 bases, with 7 bases left in between. Germline CDR1 is SGHTS and CDR2 is YDEGEE. CDR3 in DNA: TGTGCCAGCAGCTTGGGGGACATCTCTGGAAACACCATATATTTT. Protein: CASSLGDISGNTIYF.

V gene TRBV7-9 combines with J gene TRBJ2-7; maybe TRBD1 (5 bases). CDR3 length equals 14 residues. Trimming took off 7 bases at V and 2 bases at J, with 15 bases between the two ends. The germline V gene encodes CDR1 SEHNR and CDR2 FQNEAQ (reference sequence). Written as DNA, the CDR3 is TGTGCCAGCACCCCGCGTCAGGGAACCTACGAGCAGTACTTC. Encoded protein: CASTPRQGTYEQYF.

This chain joins TRBV7-2 and TRBJ1-1; no clear D gene. Trimming stripped 2 bases from V and 3 bases from J, with 7 bases between. Germline CDR1 reads SGHTA; CDR2 reads FQGNSA. The CDR3 is 13 amino acids. The CDR3 DNA reads TGTGCCAGCAGCTTACGAAGTGACACTGAAGCTTTCTTT. Translation gives CASSLRSDTEAFF.

The V gene is TRBV5-6, the J gene TRBJ1-4; D call uncertain. Germline lookup yields CDR1 SGHDT and CDR2 YYEEEE. The ends were cut back, 4 bases at V and 6 bases at J, with 13 bases in the middle. This CDR3 has 14 residues. The CDR3 loop is CASSHAYGDEKLFF. CDR3 nucleotide sequence: TGTGCCAGCAGCCATGCCTACGGGGATGAAAAACTGTTTTTT.

The V call is TRBV19, the J call TRBJ2-5; D is unresolved. Germline assignment: CDR1 LNHDA and CDR2 SQIVND (reference sequence). The ends were cut back, 5 bases at V and 0 bases at J, with 7 bases in the middle. This CDR3 is 13 amino acids long. CDR3 bases: TGTGCCAGTAGTGGGCAGTACCAAGAGACCCAGTACTTC. This sequence encodes CASSGQYQETQYF.

The genes are TRBV4-2 and TRBJ1-1; TRBD1 matches 7 bases. This CDR3 is built from 14 residues. With 4 bases clipped from V and 5 bases from J, the junction kept 7 bases outside the gene matches. Germline lookup yields CDR1 LGHNA and CDR2 YNFKEQ. In nucleotides, the CDR3 is TGTGCCAGCAGCCCGGAGACAGGGCGAACTGAAGCTTTCTTT. It specifies CASSPETGRTEAFF.

The genes are TRBV27 and TRBJ1-1, with TRBD1 as a possible D gene (6 bases). This CDR3 has 15 amino acids. Germline CDR1 and CDR2: MNHEY and SMNVEV (reference sequence). V was trimmed by 2 bases and J by 4 bases, leaving 14 bases between them. The CDR3 DNA reads as TGTGCCAGCAGTTTAATAGCAGGGGATCCCACTGAAGCTTTCTTT. Translation gives CASSLIAGDPTEAFF.

The CDR3 region is CSVPLNYEQYF. The CDR3 DNA is TGCAGTGTACCTCTTAACTACGAGCAGTACTTC. V is TRBV20-1 and J is TRBJ2-7; no reliable D call. Germline V gene lookup returns CDR1 DFQATT and CDR2 SNEGSKA (reference sequence). V shed 7 bases and J shed 3 bases, with 10 bases lying between them. CDR3 length: 11 amino acids.

This clone was counted only a few times. The chain has TRBV19 and TRBJ1-2; possible D gene TRBD1, 5 bases. The germline gives CDR1 LNHDA, CDR2 SQIVND (reference sequence). The CDR3 has 16 residues. V was clipped by 7 bases and J by 3 bases, with 21 bases between them. The DNA for the CDR3 is TGTGCCAGTAACTTTCCCCGGGACGGAGAAGACTATGGCTACACCTTC. Protein product: CASNFPRDGEDYGYTF.

CDR3 loop: CASRTRGGLADTQYF. In DNA, the CDR3 is TGTGCCAGCAGGACCCGGGGGGGCCTTGCAGATACGCAGTATTTT. This chain joins TRBV5-6 and TRBJ2-3; the match to TRBD2 covers 8 bases. The CDR3 loop spans 15 amino acids. After removal of 5 bases from V and 4 bases from J, the junction contained 9 bases not matched to a gene. CDR1 and CDR2 from the germline V gene are SGHDT and YYEEEE.

CDR3 nucleotides: TGTGCCAGCAAGTTAGGAATCGCCGGGGAGCTGTTTTTT. It is translated as CASKLGIAGELFF. The rearrangement links TRBV6-5 to TRBJ2-2; D remains ambiguous. Germline values: CDR1 MNHEY, CDR2 SVGAGI. The CDR3 covers 13 residues. V shed 7 bases and J shed 6 bases, with 12 bases lying between them.

The J gene is TRBJ1-2, the V gene TRBV11-3, with 9 bases that match TRBD1. The germline CDR1 and CDR2 sequences are SGHNT and YENEEA. Trimming cost V 5 bases and J 4 bases; bases outside gene matches: 5. The CDR3 is made up of 14 amino acids. CDR3 amino acids: CASSPGTGFYGYTF. CDR3 in DNA: TGTGCCAGCAGCCCCGGGACAGGGTTCTATGGCTACACCTTC.